This TCR beta chain was sequenced during a study of T-cell memory formation after mild COVID-19. TCRdb re-called the 5' RACE reads with MiXCR, one entry per CDR3 protein. The profile shows around 90,000 distinct CDR3 sequences, about 12% of them singletons. The CDR3 length is 15 residues. Germline V CDR1 and CDR2: SGHVS, FNYEAQ. Trimming cost V 2 bases and J 3 bases; bases outside gene matches: 3. The chain has TRBV7-6 and TRBJ2-3; 9 bases are shared with TRBD2. Material: PBMCs or a T cell subset sorted from them (not recorded which). This clonotype originated in an adult woman who had mild COVID-19 (a few samples of this study predate the infection). Cell type and time point are not known. The CDR3, as DNA: TGTGCCAGCAGCTTACTCCTAGCGGGAACAGATACGCAGTATTTT. Translating gives CASSLLLAGTDTQYF.